Given below is one T cell receptor (beta chain) in context. Antigen: not known. These data originate in a study of response to subunit inactivated influenza vaccine. Study findings and constraints: New T cells are recruited in small numbers by each seasonal influenza vaccination, according to the authors' suggestion.

TCRdb re-derived calls from the RT-PCR reads in MiXCR, one entry per CDR3 protein. This sample has around 650,000 distinct CDR3 sequences, with 15% to 17% found just once. Trimming took 6 bases from V and 2 from J, leaving 14 bases between them. Germline loops: CDR1 MNHEY, CDR2 SVGEGT. The CDR3 totals 14 residues. The source was PBMCs from blood, collected roughly 12 days after vaccination. This sequence originates from a man aged 45-65 years who received an inactivated influenza vaccine. The chain employs TRBV6-2 or TRBV6-3 and TRBJ2-7, with D possibly matching TRBD2 (5 bases). CDR3: CASRGWERPYEQYF. CDR3 DNA sequence: TGTGCCAGCAGAGGCTGGGAGAGACCCTACGAGCAGTACTTC.